This TCR beta chain was profiled in a study of blood T cell repertoires in COVID-19. Study summary: Nucleic acid was either cDNA or gDNA, and it came from T cells, B-cell-depleted T cells, or PBMCs.

The germline V gene encodes CDR1 SGHTA and CDR2 FQGTGA. With 5 bases clipped from V and 6 bases from J, the junction kept 3 bases outside the gene matches. The CDR3 consists of 14 residues. Produced via immunoSEQ multiplex PCR; TCRdb's table is partial and in-frame only. This sample has about 35,000 clones, with approximately 87% found just once. In its sample, this clone was seen once. The sequence derives from a human donor in a cohort sampled during active COVID-19. Sequencing was performed on peripheral blood. V gene TRBV7-3 combines with J gene TRBJ1-6, with 8 bases that match TRBD1. The CDR3 sequence is CASSTQGVNSPLHF. CDR3 sequence (DNA): TGTGCCAGCAGCACACAGGGGGTTAATTCACCCCTCCACTTT.